What follows is one TCR beta chain and its context. Clones were sequenced by immunoSEQ multiplex PCR, and TCRdb holds only the in-frame ones, with some missing. There are 180,000 or so clones in the sample; around 76% occur only once, and approximately 9.1% lies in the top ten. V was clipped by 3 bases and J by 8 bases, with 11 bases between them. The CDR3 runs to 13 residues. Germline V gene sequence: CDR1 KGHSH, CDR2 LQKENI. The data were obtained in a study of blood T cell repertoires in COVID-19. Study-wide background: Sites across the United States, Italy and Spain contributed samples from acute and convalescent COVID-19.

Sequenced: peripheral blood. The rearrangement joins TRBV18 to TRBJ1-5, with D maybe TRBD1 (5 bases). The sequence was obtained from a woman aged 70-85 years with acute or convalescent COVID-19. CDR3 nucleotide sequence: TGTGCCAGCTCACCTTTAAGGGGCGAGCCCCAGCATTTT. The encoded protein is CASSPLRGEPQHF.